Listed here are 28 T cell receptor beta chains from one sample, sequenced in a study of CXCR3-negative and CXCR3-positive naive CD8 T cells. UMI-labeled 5' RACE TRB cDNA libraries were prepared from the cells. TCRdb processed the 5' RACE reads again and assigns one entry to each CDR3 protein, with no DNA. The sample totals some 6,000 distinct CDR3 sequences. The material sequenced was naive CXCR3- CD8+ T cells from blood. Subset meaning: CD45RO-CCR7+CD27+CD95- naive CD8+ T cells lacking CXCR3 (TNR3-). The receptor source for this set is a human donor in good health. Some clones in this sample may be carry-over from other donors' samples.

This clonotype is deemed medium-sized (0.01 to 0.1%) by its frequency. The chain employs TRBV5-1 and TRBJ1-2; checking the TCRdb D call of TRBD1 is not possible without DNA. The CDR3 length is 16 residues. Germline V lookup: CDR1 SGHRS, CDR2 YFSETQ. The CDR3: CASSLGTGGALDGYTF.

Measured by frequency, this clonotype is medium-sized. CDR3 loop: CASSWTGADQPQHF. V is TRBV7-9 and J is TRBJ1-5; TCRdb returns TRBD1, unconfirmable since there is no DNA. CDR3 length: 14 amino acids. Germline CDR1 SEHNR, CDR2 FQNEAQ (reference sequence).

The J gene is TRBJ2-7, the V gene TRBV10-3; no DNA is available, so the TRBD2 call from TCRdb remains unchecked. CDR3 length equals 13 residues. Looked up from germline, CDR1 is ENHRY and CDR2 is SYGVKD. CDR3 amino acids: CATEGAGDNEQYF.

The chain carries TRBV5-6 and TRBJ2-1. The CDR3 loop spans 15 amino acids. From germline, CDR1 is SGHDT and CDR2 YYEEEE. The CDR3 here is CASSLGGGSYNEQFF.

V is TRBV19 and J is TRBJ1-1; the TCRdb call, TRBD1, lacks DNA for checking. This CDR3 region has 13 residues. The germline V gene has CDR1 LNHDA and CDR2 SQIVND (reference sequence). The CDR3 spells CGSAGGLTTEAFF.

The gene calls are TRBV27 and TRBJ2-1; TCRdb reports TRBD2, a call that lacks DNA to check it against. This CDR3 contains 18 residues. Per the germline V gene, CDR1 is MNHEY and CDR2 is SMNVEV (reference sequence). This CDR3 reads CASSFRSSGRNPYNEQFF.

The V and J genes are TRBV2 and TRBJ2-2; without DNA, the TCRdb call of TRBD1 cannot be checked. Germline lookup yields CDR1 SNHLY and CDR2 FYNNEI. This CDR3 has 14 amino acids. This chain's CDR3 is CARKTGEDTGELFF.

In terms of frequency, this clonotype is medium-sized (0.01 to 0.1%). This rearrangement joins TRBV29-1 to TRBJ2-3; TCRdb names TRBD1, which stays unverified in the absence of DNA. CDR3 length: 15 residues. Per germline, CDR1 SQVTM and CDR2 ANQGSEA. The CDR3 region is CSVEGTGPLLDTQYF.

Frequency places this clonotype as medium-sized (0.01 to 0.1%). The chain employs TRBV29-1 and TRBJ2-1. This CDR3 contains 13 residues. Per the germline V gene, CDR1 is SQVTM and CDR2 is ANQGSEA. This CDR3 reads CSVDWYGRDEQFF.

V and J are TRBV12-3 or TRBV12-4 and TRBJ2-7; TCRdb designates TRBD2, a call that cannot be tested without DNA. The CDR3 is 14 amino acids. The CDR3: CASSPRLAGYEQYF.

Considering frequency, this clonotype is medium-sized. The V and J genes are TRBV4-3 and TRBJ2-7; TCRdb gives TRBD1 as the D gene, but with no DNA this cannot be confirmed. Germline V gene lookup returns CDR1 LGHNA and CDR2 YSLEER. This CDR3 has 12 residues. CDR3 region: CASSQEGGEQYF.

According to its frequency, this clonotype is medium-sized. V is TRBV11-2 and J is TRBJ2-1; with no DNA, the TCRdb D assignment of TRBD1 cannot be verified. This CDR3 comprises 15 residues. In germline, CDR1 is SGHAT, CDR2 FQNNGV. The CDR3 loop is CASSLTGISYNEQFF.

Considering frequency, this clonotype is medium-sized (0.01 to 0.1%). The rearrangement joins TRBV6-5 to TRBJ1-5; the D call from TCRdb, TRBD1, cannot be confirmed without DNA. The CDR3 is 16 amino acids. CDR1 and CDR2 from the germline V gene are MNHEY and SVGAGI. CDR3 amino acids: CASSPRDRETNQPQHF.

This chain uses TRBV15 with TRBJ2-1. There are 15 residues in the CDR3. Looked up from germline, CDR1 is LNHNV and CDR2 is YYDKDF (reference sequence). The CDR3 region is CATSSPRSSYNEQFF.

By frequency, this clonotype registers medium-sized (0.01 to 0.1%). J is TRBJ2-2 and V is TRBV29-1. CDR3 length equals 11 residues. Germline-derived CDR1 and CDR2 are SQVTM and ANQGSEA. This CDR3 reads CSVEDSGELFF.

According to its frequency, this clonotype is medium-sized. The genes are TRBV29-1 and TRBJ2-5; with no DNA, the TCRdb D assignment of TRBD1 cannot be verified. There are 15 residues in the CDR3. The germline V gene has CDR1 SQVTM and CDR2 ANQGSEA. The CDR3 reads CSVDASGGQQETQYF.

This clonotype is labeled medium-sized based on frequency. This rearrangement joins TRBV29-1 to TRBJ2-2; checking the TCRdb D call of TRBD2 is not possible without DNA. The CDR3 has 13 residues. Germline CDR1 reads SQVTM; CDR2 reads ANQGSEA. CDR3 sequence: CSVPGLAPAELFF.

This clonotype shows up as medium-sized by frequency. The chain links TRBV5-6 to TRBJ2-1; the TCRdb call, TRBD1, lacks DNA for checking. The CDR3 has 17 residues. The V gene's germline CDR1 is SGHDT and CDR2 YYEEEE. The CDR3 region is CASSLVGADYFHNEQFF.

The rearrangement uses TRBV4-2 and TRBJ2-7; without DNA, the TCRdb call of TRBD1 cannot be checked. The CDR3 loop spans 16 amino acids. Germline CDR1 and CDR2: LGHNA and YNFKEQ. This CDR3 is CASSQRDRESSYEQYF.

Judged by frequency, this clonotype is medium-sized. V and J are TRBV9 and TRBJ2-3; the TCRdb D gene call, TRBD1, has no DNA to confirm it. Germline V gene sequence: CDR1 SGDLS, CDR2 YYNGEE. The CDR3 is 16 amino acids. CDR3 region: CASSIPSDRVEDTQYF.

The chain combines TRBV6-1 with TRBJ1-2; TCRdb picks TRBD1, but there is no DNA to check that call. Germline V gene data show CDR1 as MNHNS and CDR2 as SASEGT. CDR3 length equals 14 residues. Here the CDR3 reads CASSAPQGIHGYTF.

The chain joins TRBV29-1 to TRBJ2-1; checking the TCRdb D call of TRBD1 is not possible without DNA. CDR1 SQVTM and CDR2 ANQGSEA come from the germline V gene. This CDR3 comprises 17 residues. CDR3 loop: CSVEGQGDYWQFKEQFF.

The chain carries TRBV7-6 and TRBJ1-1. The germline gives CDR1 SGHVS, CDR2 FNYEAQ. The CDR3 loop spans 16 amino acids. CDR3 protein: CASSLFEGQLNTEAFF.

This chain connects TRBV20-1 to TRBJ1-4; TCRdb outputs TRBD1, but without DNA this stays unchecked. CDR3 length: 16 residues. Germline CDR1 and CDR2: DFQATT and SNEGSKA (reference sequence). CDR3 region: CSARLLQGHLNEKLFF.

The chain's CDR3 is CSVEGDQETQYF. The V and J genes are TRBV29-1 and TRBJ2-5. The length of the CDR3 is 12 residues. Germline values: CDR1 SQVTM, CDR2 ANQGSEA.

The gene calls are TRBV25-1 and TRBJ2-5; TCRdb's assignment of TRBD2 cannot be checked, as there is no DNA. The CDR3 has 17 amino acids. CDR1 and CDR2 (germline): MGHDK, SYGVNS. The chain's CDR3 is CASSEYFEREGRETQYF.

V and J are TRBV30 and TRBJ1-1; TCRdb picks TRBD1, but there is no DNA to check that call. Looked up from germline, CDR1 is GTSNPN and CDR2 is SVGIG (reference sequence). This CDR3 region has 14 residues. CDR3 amino acids: CACRGKGTNTEAFF.

This clonotype shows up as medium-sized (0.01 to 0.1%) by frequency. The J gene is TRBJ2-1, the V gene TRBV20-1; TCRdb selects TRBD2, and the lack of DNA leaves this call unchecked. Germline V CDR1 and CDR2: DFQATT, SNEGSKA (reference sequence). The CDR3 consists of 14 residues. This CDR3 reads CSANRLAGDNEQFF.